This T cell receptor beta chain was obtained from a study of T cells expressing NK-cell markers. Study context: Sequencing of TCR beta repertoires drew on sorted CD3+CD56+NKG2C+, CD3+CD56+NKG2C- and CD3+CD56-NKG2C+ T cells.

Each CDR3 protein gets one entry in TCRdb, which reprocessed the 5' RACE reads and gives no DNA. Its listing shows roughly 390,000 distinct CDR3 sequences. Germline-derived CDR1 and CDR2 are SGHAT and FQNNGV. There are 15 residues in the CDR3. The clonotype comes from a woman aged 50 to 65 in good health. The V gene is TRBV11-2, the J gene TRBJ1-2. The source material was blood T cells: a sorted CD56 or NKG2C T cell subset, CD4+ or CD8+ T cells, or bulk PBMC T cells (not recorded which). The chain's CDR3 is CASSPTGVSVYGYTF.